Below, one T cell receptor (beta chain) is given with its context. Its antigen is unidentified. Germline CDR1 ENHRY, CDR2 SYGVKD. The V gene lost 0 bases and the J gene lost 7 bases, with 10 bases spanning the gap. The CDR3 length is 14 residues. Described treatment: about 20 received Ad26.COV2.S at low or high dose, single or two shots; several received placebo; per-sample allocation not given. Specimens were obtained on day 63 following the first vaccine or placebo injection. In the vaccine, an Ad26 vector expressed the SARS-CoV-2 spike of the Wuhan strain. The assay was immunoSEQ multiplex PCR, and TCRdb's table has in-frame clones only and misses some. The sample carries around 300,000 clones, roughly nine tenths recorded once. The data were obtained in a study of Ad26.COV2.S vaccination and SARS-CoV-2 variants. About the research overall: Once or twice, 56 days apart, Ad26.COV2.S was delivered intramuscularly.

Findings of the study overall: Reported findings describe substantial breadth in spike-specific CD8+ and CD4+ T cell responses following vaccination.

The chain joins TRBV10-3 to TRBJ2-1, with a tentative D call TRBD2 (6 bases). The receptor was derived from a person aged 18-65 years who received the Ad26.COV2.S COVID-19 vaccine or a placebo. Sample: peripheral blood, taken in a trial of Ad26.COV2.S vaccine versus placebo. The CDR3 region has the DNA TGTGCCATCAGTGAGTCGAAAGGGAGGAATGAGCAGTTCTTC. Residues: CAISESKGRNEQFF.